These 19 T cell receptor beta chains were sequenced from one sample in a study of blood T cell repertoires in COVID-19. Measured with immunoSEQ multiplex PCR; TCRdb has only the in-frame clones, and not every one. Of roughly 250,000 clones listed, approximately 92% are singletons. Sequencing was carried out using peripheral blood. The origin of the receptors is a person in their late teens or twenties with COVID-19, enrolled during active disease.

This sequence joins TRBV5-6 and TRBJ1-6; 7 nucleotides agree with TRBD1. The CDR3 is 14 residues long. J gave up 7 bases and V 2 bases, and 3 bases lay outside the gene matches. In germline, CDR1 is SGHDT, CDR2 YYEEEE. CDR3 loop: CASSLQGFNSPLHF. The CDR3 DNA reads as TGTGCCAGCAGCTTACAGGGGTTCAATTCACCCCTCCACTTT.

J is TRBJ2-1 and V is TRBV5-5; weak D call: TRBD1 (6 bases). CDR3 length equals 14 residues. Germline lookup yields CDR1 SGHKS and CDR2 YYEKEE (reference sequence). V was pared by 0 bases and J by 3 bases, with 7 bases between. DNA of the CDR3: TGTGCCAGCAGCTTGGCGACAGGCTACAATGAGCAGTTCTTC. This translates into CASSLATGYNEQFF.

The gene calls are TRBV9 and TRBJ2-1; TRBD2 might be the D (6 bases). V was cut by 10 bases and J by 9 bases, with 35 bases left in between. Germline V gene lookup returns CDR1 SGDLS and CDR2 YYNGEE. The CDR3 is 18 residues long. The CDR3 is CASGRAPHGREKLGEQFF. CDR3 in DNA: TGTGCCTCCGGGCGCGCCCCTCACGGTCGGGAGAAGCTAGGTGAGCAGTTCTTC.

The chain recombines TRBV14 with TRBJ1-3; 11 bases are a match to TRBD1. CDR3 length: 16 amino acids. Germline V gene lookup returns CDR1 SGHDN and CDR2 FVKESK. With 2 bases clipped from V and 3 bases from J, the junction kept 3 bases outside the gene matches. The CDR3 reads CASSQRTGGYGNTIYF. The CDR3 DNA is TGTGCCAGCAGCCAACGGACAGGGGGCTATGGAAACACCATATATTTT.

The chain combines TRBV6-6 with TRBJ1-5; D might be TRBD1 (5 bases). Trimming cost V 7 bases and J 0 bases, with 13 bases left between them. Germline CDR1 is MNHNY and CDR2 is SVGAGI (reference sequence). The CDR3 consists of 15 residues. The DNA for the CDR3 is TGTGCCAGCACATTCGGACACTATAGCAATCAGCCCCAGCATTTT. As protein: CASTFGHYSNQPQHF.

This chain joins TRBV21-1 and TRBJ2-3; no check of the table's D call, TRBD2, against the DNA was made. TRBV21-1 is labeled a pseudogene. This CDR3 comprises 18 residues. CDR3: CASSKGDWNVTSTDTQYF. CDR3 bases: TGTGCCAGCAGCAAAGGGGACTGGAACGTGACTAGCACAGATACGCAGTATTTT.

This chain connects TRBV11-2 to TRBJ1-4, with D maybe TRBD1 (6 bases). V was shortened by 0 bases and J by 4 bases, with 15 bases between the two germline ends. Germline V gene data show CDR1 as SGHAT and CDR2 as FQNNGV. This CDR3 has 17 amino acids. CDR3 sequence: CASSLEGQGRGNEKLFF. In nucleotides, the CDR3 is TGTGCCAGCAGCTTAGAAGGTCAGGGGAGGGGTAATGAAAAACTGTTTTTT.

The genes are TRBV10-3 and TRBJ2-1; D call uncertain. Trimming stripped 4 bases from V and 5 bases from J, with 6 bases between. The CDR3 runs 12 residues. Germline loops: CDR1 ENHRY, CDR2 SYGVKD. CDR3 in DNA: TGTGCCATCAGTGCCGACAACAATGAGCAGTTCTTC. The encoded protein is CAISADNNEQFF.

The CDR3 DNA is TGTGCCAGCAGCCGGACAGATTGGACTAGCGGGGCTAGCACAGATACGCAGTATTTT. Its translation is CASSRTDWTSGASTDTQYF. This chain links TRBV6-2 or TRBV6-3 with TRBJ2-3, with 12 bases matching TRBD2. Trimming removed 6 bases from V and 0 bases from J; junction bases left unmatched: 13. This CDR3 has 19 amino acids. Germline CDR1 and CDR2: MNHEY and SVGEGT.

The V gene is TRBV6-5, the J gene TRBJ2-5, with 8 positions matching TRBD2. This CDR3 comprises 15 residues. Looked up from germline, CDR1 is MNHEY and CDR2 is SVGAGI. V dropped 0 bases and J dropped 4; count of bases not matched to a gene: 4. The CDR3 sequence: CASSYSGLAGETQYF. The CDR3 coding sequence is TGTGCCAGCAGTTACTCCGGACTAGCAGGAGAGACCCAGTACTTC.

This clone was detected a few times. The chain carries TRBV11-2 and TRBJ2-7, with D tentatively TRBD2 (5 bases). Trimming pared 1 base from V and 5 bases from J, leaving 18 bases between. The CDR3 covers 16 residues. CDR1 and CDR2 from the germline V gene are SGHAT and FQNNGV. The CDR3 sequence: CASSLVGGSLLDEQYF. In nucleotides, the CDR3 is TGTGCCAGCAGCTTAGTGGGCGGCAGCTTACTAGACGAGCAGTACTTC. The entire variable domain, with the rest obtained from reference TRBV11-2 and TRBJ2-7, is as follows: EAGVAQSPRYKIIEKRQSVAFWCNPISGHATLYWYQQILGQGPKLLIQFQNNGVVDDSQLPKDRFSAERLKGVDSTLKIQPAKLEDSAVYLCASSLVGGSLLDEQYFGPGTRLTVT.

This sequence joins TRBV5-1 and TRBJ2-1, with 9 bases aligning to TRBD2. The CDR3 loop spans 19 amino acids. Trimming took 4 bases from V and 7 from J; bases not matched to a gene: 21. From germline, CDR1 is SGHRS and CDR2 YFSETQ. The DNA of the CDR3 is TGCGCCAGCAGCCTTCCTGTACTTGCGGGAGGGCCAAGTGTAAATGAGCAGTTCTTC. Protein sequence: CASSLPVLAGGPSVNEQFF. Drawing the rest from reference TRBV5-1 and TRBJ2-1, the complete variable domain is KAGVTQTPRYLIKTRGQQVTLSCSPISGHRSVSWYQQTPGQGLQFLFEYFSETQRNKGNFPGRFSGRQFSNSRSEMNVSTLELGDSALYLCASSLPVLAGGPSVNEQFFGPGTRLTVL.

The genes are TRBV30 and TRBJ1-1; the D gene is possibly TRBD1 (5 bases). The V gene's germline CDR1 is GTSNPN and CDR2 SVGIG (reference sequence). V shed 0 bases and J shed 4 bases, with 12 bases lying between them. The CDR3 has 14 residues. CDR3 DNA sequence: TGTGCCTGGAGTGTCGGCGGGGGGAGCACTGAAGCTTTCTTT. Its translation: CAWSVGGGSTEAFF. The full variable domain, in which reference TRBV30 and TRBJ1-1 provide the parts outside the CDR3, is SQTIHQWPATLVQPVGSPLSLECTVEGTSNPNLYWYRQAAGRGLQLLFYSVGIGQISSEVPQNLSASRPQDRQFILSSKKLLLSDSGFYLCAWSVGGGSTEAFFGQGTRLTVV.

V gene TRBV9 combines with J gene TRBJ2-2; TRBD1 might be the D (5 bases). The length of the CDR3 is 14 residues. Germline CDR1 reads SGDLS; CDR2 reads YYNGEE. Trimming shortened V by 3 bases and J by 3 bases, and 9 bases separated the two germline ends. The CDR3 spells CASSARQHTGELFF. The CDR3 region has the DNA TGTGCCAGCAGCGCCCGACAGCACACCGGGGAGCTGTTTTTT.

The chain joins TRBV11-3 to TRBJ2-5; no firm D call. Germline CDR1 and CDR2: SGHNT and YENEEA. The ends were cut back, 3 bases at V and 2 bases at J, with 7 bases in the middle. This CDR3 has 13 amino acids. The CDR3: CASSFAAQETQYF. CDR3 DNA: TGTGCCAGCAGCTTTGCGGCTCAAGAGACCCAGTACTTC.

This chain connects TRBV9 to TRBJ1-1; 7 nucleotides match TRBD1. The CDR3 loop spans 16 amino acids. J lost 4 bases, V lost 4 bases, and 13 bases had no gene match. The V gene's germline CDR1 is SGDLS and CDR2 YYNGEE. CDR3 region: CASSPETGIKSTEAFF. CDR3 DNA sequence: TGTGCCAGCAGCCCAGAGACAGGGATCAAGAGCACTGAAGCTTTCTTT. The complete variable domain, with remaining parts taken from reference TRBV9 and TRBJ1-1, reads DSGVTQTPKHLITATGQRVTLRCSPRSGDLSVYWYQQSLDQGLQFLIQYYNGEERAKGNILERFSAQQFPDLHSELNLSSLELGDSALYFCASSPETGIKSTEAFFGQGTRLTVV.

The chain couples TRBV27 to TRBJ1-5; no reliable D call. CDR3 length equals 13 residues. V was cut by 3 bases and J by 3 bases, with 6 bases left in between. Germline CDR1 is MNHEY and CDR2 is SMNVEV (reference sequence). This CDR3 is CASSLANNQPQHF. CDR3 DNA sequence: TGTGCCAGCAGTTTGGCCAACAATCAGCCCCAGCATTTT.

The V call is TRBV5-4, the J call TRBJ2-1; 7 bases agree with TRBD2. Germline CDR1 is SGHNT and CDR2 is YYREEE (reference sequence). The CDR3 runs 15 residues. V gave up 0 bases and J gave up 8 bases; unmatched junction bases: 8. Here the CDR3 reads CASSLDGGGGDEQFF. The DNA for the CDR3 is TGTGCCAGCAGCTTGGATGGGGGGGGTGGCGATGAGCAGTTCTTC.

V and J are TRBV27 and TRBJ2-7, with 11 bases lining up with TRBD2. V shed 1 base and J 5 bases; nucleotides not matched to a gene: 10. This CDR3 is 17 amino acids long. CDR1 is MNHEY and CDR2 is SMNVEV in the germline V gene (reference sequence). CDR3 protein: CASSLYLLAGGPDEQYF. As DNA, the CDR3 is TGTGCCAGCAGTTTATACCTTTTAGCGGGAGGGCCTGACGAGCAGTACTTC.